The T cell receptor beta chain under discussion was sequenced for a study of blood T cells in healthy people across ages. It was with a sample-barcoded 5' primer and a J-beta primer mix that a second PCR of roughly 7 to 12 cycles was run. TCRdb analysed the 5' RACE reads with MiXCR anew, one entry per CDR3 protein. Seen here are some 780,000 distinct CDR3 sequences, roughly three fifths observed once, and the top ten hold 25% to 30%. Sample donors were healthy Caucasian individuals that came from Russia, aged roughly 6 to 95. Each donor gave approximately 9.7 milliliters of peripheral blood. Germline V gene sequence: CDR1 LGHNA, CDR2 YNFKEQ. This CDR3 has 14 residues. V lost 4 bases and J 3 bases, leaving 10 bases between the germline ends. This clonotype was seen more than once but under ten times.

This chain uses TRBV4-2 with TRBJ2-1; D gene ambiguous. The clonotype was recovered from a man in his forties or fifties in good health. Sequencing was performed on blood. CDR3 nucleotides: TGTGCCAGCAGCCCCGGACCCGACTACAATGAGCAGTTCTTC. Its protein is CASSPGPDYNEQFF.